This T cell receptor (beta chain) was recovered during a study of shared clonotypes between healthy human individuals. To note about this clone: Its antigen is not identified.

Sequenced by immunoSEQ multiplex PCR; TCRdb stores in-frame clones only, minus some. The sample has about 110,000 clones; more than 65% are singletons. Germline lookup yields CDR1 MRHNA and CDR2 SNTAGT. The CDR3 contains 16 residues. J lost 4 bases, V lost 6 bases, and 9 bases had no gene match. Regarding the study as a whole: Sorted-subset sequencing, rarefaction showed, was incomplete despite large depth. Estimated richness values were generally larger in naive subsets than in memory subsets. The authors sampled blood alone, and tissue repertoires likely differ.

The donors were adults (healthy and HIV-negative) with no recent acute infections or vaccinations. Specimen: memory CD8+ T cells sorted from blood. Subset: CD45RO+ cells pooled with CCR7-negative TemRA cells. This TCR came from a woman in her twenties or thirties in good health. This rearrangement joins TRBV6-4 to TRBJ2-3; 11 positions agree with TRBD1. The CDR3 nucleotides are TGTGCCAGCAGCCGCGACCCGGGACAGGGGGCAGATACGCAGTATTTT. Its translation: CASSRDPGQGADTQYF.